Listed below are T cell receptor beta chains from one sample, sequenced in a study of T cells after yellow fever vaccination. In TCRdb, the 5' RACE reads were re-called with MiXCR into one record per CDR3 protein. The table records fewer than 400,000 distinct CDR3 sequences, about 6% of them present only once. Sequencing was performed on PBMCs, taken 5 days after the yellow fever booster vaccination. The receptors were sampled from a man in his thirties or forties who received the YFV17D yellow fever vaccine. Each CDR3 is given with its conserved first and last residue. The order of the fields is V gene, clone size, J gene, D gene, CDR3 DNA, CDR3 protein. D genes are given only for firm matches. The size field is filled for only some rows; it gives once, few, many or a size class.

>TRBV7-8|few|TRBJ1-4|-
TGTGCCAGCAGCGCACAGGGATGGGAGTTGAGCCAAAAACTGTTTTTT
CASSAQGWELSQKLFF
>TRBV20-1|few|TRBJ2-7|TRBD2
TGCAGTGCTAGGGACGGACTAGCGTCCTACGAGCAGTACTTC
CSARDGLASYEQYF
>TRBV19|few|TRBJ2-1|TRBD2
TGTGCCAGTAGTCCACAGGGACTAGCGGGGCCTAGGGGTAATGAGCAGTTCTTC
CASSPQGLAGPRGNEQFF
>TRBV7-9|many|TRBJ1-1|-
TGTGCCAGCAGCACCAGGGACACTGAAGCTTTCTTT
CASSTRDTEAFF
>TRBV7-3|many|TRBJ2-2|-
TGTGCCAGCAGCTTAAACAAGCCCCCCGGGGAGCTGTTTTTT
CASSLNKPPGELFF
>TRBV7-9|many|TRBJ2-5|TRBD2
TGTGCCAGCAGCCCGGGACTAGCGCTTCAAGAGACCCAGTACTTC
CASSPGLALQETQYF
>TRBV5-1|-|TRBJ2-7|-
TGCGCCAGCAGCTTGGTTTTTAACCAAGTCTACGAGCAGTACTTC
CASSLVFNQVYEQYF
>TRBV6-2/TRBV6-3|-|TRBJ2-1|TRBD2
TGTGCCAGCAGTCCTCGTATTAGCGGCGGGAGGAGTGAGCAGTTCTTC
CASSPRISGGRSEQFF
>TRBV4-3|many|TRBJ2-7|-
TGCGCCAGCAGCCAAGGATCGGGCGGGGGCCCCTACGAGCAGTACTTC
CASSQGSGGGPYEQYF
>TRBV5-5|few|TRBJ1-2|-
TGTGCCAGCAGCTTGGTATCAGGCACCAATCTCTATGGCTACACCTTC
CASSLVSGTNLYGYTF
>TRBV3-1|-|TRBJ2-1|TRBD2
TGTGCCAGCAGCCAACCGGGACTAGCGGGAGCCAAGAATGAGCTGTTCTTC
CASSQPGLAGAKNELFF
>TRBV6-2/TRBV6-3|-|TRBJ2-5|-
TGTGCCAGCAGTTTCGCCGGGAGCGGTCAAAAGACCCAGTACTTC
CASSFAGSGQKTQYF
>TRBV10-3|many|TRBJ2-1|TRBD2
TGTGCCATCAGGCAAGCGGGAGGGTCCTACAATGAGCAGTTCTTC
CAIRQAGGSYNEQFF
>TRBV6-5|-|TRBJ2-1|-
TGTGCCAACAGTTATATAGGGGGAGGACAGTTCTTC
CANSYIGGGQFF
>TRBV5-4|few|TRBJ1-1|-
TGTGCCAGCAGCCCTATCGGGGGTAGTAGCACTGAAGCTTTCTTT
CASSPIGGSSTEAFF
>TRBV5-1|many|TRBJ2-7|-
TGCGCCAGCAGCAAGACGTGGAACGAGCAGTACTTC
CASSKTWNEQYF
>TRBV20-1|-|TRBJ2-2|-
TGCAGTGCGCAAACTAGGGGGGAGCTGTTTTTT
CSAQTRGELFF
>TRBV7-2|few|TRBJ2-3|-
TGTGCCAGCAGCTTAGTTAATCAGGATACGCAGTATTTT
CASSLVNQDTQYF
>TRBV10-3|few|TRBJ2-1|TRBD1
TGTGCCATCAGTGAGTCGATTTCCGCGGGACAGGGGACACAATCGGAGCAGTTCTTC
CAISESISAGQGTQSEQFF
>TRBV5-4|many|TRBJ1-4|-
TGTGCCAGCAGCTTGGGCAGGGAAATGCCTAATGAAAAACTGTTTTTT
CASSLGREMPNEKLFF
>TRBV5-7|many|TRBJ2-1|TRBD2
TGTGCCAGCAGCTTGGAGCTAGCGGGAGCCTCGCGTGAGCAGTTCTTC
CASSLELAGASREQFF
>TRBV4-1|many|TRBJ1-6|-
TGCGCCAGCAGCCAAGATTTTAGTGCTAGTTATTCACCCCTCCACTTT
CASSQDFSASYSPLHF
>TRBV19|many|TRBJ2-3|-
TGTGCCAGTAGAGTCGGCGGAGGAGATACGCAGTATTTT
CASRVGGGDTQYF
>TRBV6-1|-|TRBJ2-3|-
TGTGCCAGCAGTGCCTTTGCAGATACGCAGTATTTT
CASSAFADTQYF
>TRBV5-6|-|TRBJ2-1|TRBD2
TGTGCCAGCGCCTTACTAGCGGGAGTAGGTCCTAGTAATGAGCAGTTCTTC
CASALLAGVGPSNEQFF
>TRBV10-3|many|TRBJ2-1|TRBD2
TGTGCCATCAGCGCGGGACTAGATATAAATGAGCAGTTCTTC
CAISAGLDINEQFF
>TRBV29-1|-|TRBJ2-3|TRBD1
TGCAGCGTTCAGACAGGGGAGGATACGCAGTATTTT
CSVQTGEDTQYF
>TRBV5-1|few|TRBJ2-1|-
TGCGCCAGCAGCTTGCCTACGAGCTCCTACAATGAGCAGTTCTTC
CASSLPTSSYNEQFF
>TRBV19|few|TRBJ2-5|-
TGTGCCAGTAGGCCGGGGCTGCTCGGGCAAGAGACCCAGTACTTC
CASRPGLLGQETQYF
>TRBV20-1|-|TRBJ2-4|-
TGCAGTGCCGGAATAGGGGGACGAAACATTCAGTACTTC
CSAGIGGRNIQYF
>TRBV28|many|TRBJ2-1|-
TGTGCCAGCAAGTTCTCGTACGCCTCCAATGAGCAGTTCTTC
CASKFSYASNEQFF
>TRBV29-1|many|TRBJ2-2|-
TGCAGCGCCGAGAGGGGAACCGGGGAGCTGTTTTTT
CSAERGTGELFF
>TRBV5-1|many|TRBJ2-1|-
TGCGCCAGCTCAACTGACAGTGGAGGCTACAATGAGCAGTTCTTC
CASSTDSGGYNEQFF
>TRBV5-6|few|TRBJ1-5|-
TGTGCCAGCAGCTTGTTGGCTGGGCCCCAGCATTTT
CASSLLAGPQHF
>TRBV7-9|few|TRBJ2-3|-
TGTGCCAGCAGCTACCCGCCTTTGGATACGCAGTATTTT
CASSYPPLDTQYF
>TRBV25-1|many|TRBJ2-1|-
TGTGCCAGCAGTGATATCGTGGTAACCTTCGGTGAGCAGTTCTTC
CASSDIVVTFGEQFF
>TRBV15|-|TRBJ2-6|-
TGTGCCACCAGCACGTCTGGGGCCAACGTCCTGACTTTC
CATSTSGANVLTF
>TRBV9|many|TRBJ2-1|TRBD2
TGTGCCAGCAGCGTAGTAGCGGGGCCCTACAATGAGCAGTTCTTC
CASSVVAGPYNEQFF
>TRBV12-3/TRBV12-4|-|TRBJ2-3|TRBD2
TGTGCCAGCAGTTTTGGTAGCGGGAAGTCAGATATGCAGTATTTT
CASSFGSGKSDMQYF
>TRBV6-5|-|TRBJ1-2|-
TGTGCCAGCAGTTCGTGGGGGAGCGGCTACACCTTC
CASSSWGSGYTF
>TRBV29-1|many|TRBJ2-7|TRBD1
TGCAGCGGGAGACAGGGGCCACGGGAGCAGTACTTC
CSGRQGPREQYF
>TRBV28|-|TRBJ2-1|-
TGTGCCAGCAGTTCAGGGCCCGGGGGTTCGAATGAGCAGTTCTTC
CASSSGPGGSNEQFF
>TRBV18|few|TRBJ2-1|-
TGTGCCAGCTCACGTGAGCGGGCCACCTACAATGAGCAGTTCTTC
CASSRERATYNEQFF
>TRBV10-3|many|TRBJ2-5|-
TGTGCCACCGGGCCCCAAGAGACCCAGTACTTC
CATGPQETQYF
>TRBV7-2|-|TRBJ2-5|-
TGTGCCAGCAGCAAGAAGGGCGGAGAGACCCAGTACTTC
CASSKKGGETQYF
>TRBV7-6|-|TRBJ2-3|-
TGTGCCAGCAGCCCCTATCAGGCTACGCAGTATTTT
CASSPYQATQYF
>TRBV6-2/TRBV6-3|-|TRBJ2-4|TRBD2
TGTGCCAGCAGTTACTTGGGTAGCGGGTCCTTAAACATTCAGTACTTC
CASSYLGSGSLNIQYF
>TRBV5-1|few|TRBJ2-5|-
TGCGCCAGCACTGAGGACAGTTTAGAGACCCAGTACTTC
CASTEDSLETQYF